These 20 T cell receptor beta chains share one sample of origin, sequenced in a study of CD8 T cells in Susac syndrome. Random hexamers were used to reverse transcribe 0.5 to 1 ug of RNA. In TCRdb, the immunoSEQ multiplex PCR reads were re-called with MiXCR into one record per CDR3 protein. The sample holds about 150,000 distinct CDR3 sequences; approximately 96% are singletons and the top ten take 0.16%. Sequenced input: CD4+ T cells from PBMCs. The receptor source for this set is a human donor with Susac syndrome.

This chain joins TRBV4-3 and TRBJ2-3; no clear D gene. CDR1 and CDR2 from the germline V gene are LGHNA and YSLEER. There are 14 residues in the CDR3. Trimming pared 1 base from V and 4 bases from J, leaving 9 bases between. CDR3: CASSQVPGSDTQYF. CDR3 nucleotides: TGCGCCAGCAGCCAAGTCCCAGGTTCAGATACGCAGTATTTT.

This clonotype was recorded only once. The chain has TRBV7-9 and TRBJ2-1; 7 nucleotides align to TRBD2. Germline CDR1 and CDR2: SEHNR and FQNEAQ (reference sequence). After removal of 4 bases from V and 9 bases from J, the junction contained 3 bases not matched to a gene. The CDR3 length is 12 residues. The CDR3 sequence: CASSWGGSEQFF. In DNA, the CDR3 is TGTGCCAGCAGCTGGGGGGGGTCTGAGCAGTTCTTC. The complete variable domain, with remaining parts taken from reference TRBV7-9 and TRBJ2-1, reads DTGVSQNPRHKITKRGQNVTFRCDPISEHNRLYWYRQTLGQGPEFLTYFQNEAQLEKSRLLSDRFSAERPKGSFSTLEIQRTEQGDSAMYLCASSWGGSEQFFGPGTRLTVL.

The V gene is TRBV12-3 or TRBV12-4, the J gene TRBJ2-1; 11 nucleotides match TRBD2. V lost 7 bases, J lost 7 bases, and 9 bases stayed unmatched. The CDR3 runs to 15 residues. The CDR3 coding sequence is TGTGCCAGCACTCCTAGCGGGGGGATTCGAAATGAGCAGTTCTTC. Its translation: CASTPSGGIRNEQFF.

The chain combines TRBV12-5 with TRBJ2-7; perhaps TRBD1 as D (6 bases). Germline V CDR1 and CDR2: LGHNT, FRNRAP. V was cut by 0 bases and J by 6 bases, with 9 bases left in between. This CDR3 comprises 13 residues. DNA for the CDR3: TGTGCTAGTGGTTTGGTCGGACAGTCCGAGCAGTACTTC. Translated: CASGLVGQSEQYF.

The CDR3 nucleotides are TGTGCCACCAGAGACAGGGGGTCCACTGAAGCTTTCTTT. Protein sequence: CATRDRGSTEAFF. The rearrangement uses TRBV24-1 and TRBJ1-1, with 9 positions matching TRBD1. The CDR3 totals 13 residues. Trimming at V came to 7 bases and at J to 4 bases, leaving 3 bases not matched to a gene. The germline gives CDR1 KGHDR, CDR2 SFDVKD.

CDR3 in amino acids: CASSLEWGSHNEQFF. The CDR3 nucleotides read TGTGCCAGCAGCTTAGAGTGGGGCAGTCACAATGAGCAGTTCTTC. The chain uses TRBV7-2 and TRBJ2-1, with D possibly matching TRBD1 (5 bases). This CDR3 region has 15 residues. V was pared by 1 base and J by 5 bases, with 12 bases between. Germline V gene data show CDR1 as SGHTA and CDR2 as FQGNSA.

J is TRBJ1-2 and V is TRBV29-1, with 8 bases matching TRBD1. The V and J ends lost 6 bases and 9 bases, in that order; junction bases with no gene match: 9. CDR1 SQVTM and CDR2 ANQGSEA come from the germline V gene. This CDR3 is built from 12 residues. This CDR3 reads CSVVTGGDRYTF. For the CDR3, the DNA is TGCAGCGTCGTAACAGGGGGAGATCGCTACACCTTC.

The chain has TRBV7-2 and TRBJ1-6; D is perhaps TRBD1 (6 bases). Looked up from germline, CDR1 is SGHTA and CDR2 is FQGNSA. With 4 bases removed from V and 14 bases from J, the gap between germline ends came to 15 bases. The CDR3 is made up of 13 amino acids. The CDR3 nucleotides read TGTGCCAGCAGCTCCGGGGGCACGAAGGCCCTCCACTTT. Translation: CASSSGGTKALHF.

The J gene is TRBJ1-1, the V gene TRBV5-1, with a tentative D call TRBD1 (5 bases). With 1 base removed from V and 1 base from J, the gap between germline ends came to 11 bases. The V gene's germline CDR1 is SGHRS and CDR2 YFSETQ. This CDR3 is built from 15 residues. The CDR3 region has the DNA TGCGCCAGCAGCTTGACTTCGACAGCGAACACTGAAGCTTTCTTT. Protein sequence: CASSLTSTANTEAFF.

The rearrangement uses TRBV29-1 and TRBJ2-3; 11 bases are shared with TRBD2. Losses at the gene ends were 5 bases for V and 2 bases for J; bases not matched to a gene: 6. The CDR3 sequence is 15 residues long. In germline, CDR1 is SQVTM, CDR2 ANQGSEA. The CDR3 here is CSVKHSGGVTDTQYF. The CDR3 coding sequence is TGCAGCGTTAAACATAGCGGGGGGGTCACAGATACGCAGTATTTT.

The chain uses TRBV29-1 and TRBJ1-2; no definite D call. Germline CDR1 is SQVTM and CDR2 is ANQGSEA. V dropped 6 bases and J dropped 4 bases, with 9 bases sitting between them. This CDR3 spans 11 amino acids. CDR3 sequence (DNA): TGCAGCGTCCAAGGGTTCTATGGCTACACCTTC. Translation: CSVQGFYGYTF.

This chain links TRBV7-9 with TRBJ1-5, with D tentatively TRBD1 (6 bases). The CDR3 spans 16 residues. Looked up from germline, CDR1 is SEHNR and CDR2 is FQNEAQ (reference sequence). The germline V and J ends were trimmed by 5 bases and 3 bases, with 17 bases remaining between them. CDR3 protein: CASSPLPGTPNQPQHF. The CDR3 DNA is TGTGCCAGCAGCCCTCTCCCGGGGACACCCAATCAGCCCCAGCATTTT.

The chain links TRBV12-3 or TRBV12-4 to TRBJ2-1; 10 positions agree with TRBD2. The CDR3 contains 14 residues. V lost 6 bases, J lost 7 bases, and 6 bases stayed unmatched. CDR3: CASSLTSGYNEQFF. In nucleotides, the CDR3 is TGTGCCAGCAGCCTGACTAGCGGGTATAATGAGCAGTTCTTC.

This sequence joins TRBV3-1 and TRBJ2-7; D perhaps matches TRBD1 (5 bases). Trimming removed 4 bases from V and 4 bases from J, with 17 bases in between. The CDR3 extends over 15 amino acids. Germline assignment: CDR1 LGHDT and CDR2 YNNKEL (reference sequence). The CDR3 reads CASSPYRTPGYEQYF. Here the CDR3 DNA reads TGTGCCAGCAGCCCTTACAGGACCCCTGGGTACGAGCAGTACTTC.

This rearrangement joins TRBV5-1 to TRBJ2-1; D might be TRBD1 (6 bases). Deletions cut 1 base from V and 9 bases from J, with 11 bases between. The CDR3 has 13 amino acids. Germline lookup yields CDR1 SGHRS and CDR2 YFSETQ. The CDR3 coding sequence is TGCGCCAGCAGCTTGCCTGGGGGCCGTGAGCAGTTCTTC. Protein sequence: CASSLPGGREQFF.

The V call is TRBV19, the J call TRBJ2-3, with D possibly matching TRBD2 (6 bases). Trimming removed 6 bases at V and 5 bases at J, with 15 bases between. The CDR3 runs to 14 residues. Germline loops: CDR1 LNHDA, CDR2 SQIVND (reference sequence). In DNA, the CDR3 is TGTGCCAGTAGCTACACTAGCTACGGAGATACGCAGTATTTT. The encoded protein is CASSYTSYGDTQYF. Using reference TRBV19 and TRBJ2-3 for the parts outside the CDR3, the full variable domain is DGGITQSPKYLFRKEGQNVTLSCEQNLNHDAMYWYRQDPGQGLRLIYYSQIVNDFQKGDIAEGYSVSREKKESFPLTVTSAQKNPTAFYLCASSYTSYGDTQYFGPGTRLTVL.

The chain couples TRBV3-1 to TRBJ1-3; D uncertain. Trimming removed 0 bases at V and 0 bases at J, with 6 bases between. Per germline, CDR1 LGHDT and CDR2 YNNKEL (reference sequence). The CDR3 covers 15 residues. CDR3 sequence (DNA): TGTGCCAGCAGCCAAGATTGGGGCTCTGGAAACACCATATATTTT. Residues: CASSQDWGSGNTIYF. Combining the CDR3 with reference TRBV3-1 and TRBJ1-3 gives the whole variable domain DTAVSQTPKYLVTQMGNDKSIKCEQNLGHDTMYWYKQDSKKFLKIMFSYNNKELIINETVPNRFSPKSPDKAHLNLHINSLELGDSAVYFCASSQDWGSGNTIYFGEGSWLTVV.

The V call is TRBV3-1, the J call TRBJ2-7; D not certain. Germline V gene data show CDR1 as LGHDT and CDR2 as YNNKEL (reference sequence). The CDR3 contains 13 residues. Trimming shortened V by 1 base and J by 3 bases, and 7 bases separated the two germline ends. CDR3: CASSQGVVYEQYF. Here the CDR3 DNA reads TGTGCCAGCAGCCAAGGGGTCGTCTACGAGCAGTACTTC.

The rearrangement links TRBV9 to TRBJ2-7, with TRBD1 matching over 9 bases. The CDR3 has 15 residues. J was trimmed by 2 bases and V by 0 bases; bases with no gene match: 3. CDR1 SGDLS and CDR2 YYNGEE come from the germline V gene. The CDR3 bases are TGTGCCAGCAGCGTAGACGGGACAGGGCCCTACGAGCAGTACTTC. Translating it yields CASSVDGTGPYEQYF.

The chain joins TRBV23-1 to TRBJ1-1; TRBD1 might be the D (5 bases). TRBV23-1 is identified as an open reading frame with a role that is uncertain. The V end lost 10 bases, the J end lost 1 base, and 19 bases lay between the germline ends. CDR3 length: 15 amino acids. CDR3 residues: CAKERGWGENTEAFF. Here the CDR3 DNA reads TGCGCCAAAGAGCGGGGGTGGGGCGAGAACACTGAAGCTTTCTTT.